These 15 T cell receptor beta chains share one sample of origin, sequenced in a study of shared clonotypes between healthy human individuals. The assay was immunoSEQ multiplex PCR, and TCRdb's table has in-frame clones only and misses some. The sample carries more than 2,000,000 clones, about 92% recorded once. The sequenced sample consisted of naive CD4+ T cells sorted from blood. Documented subset: CD45RA+ positively selected. Every receptor here comes from a young man in good health.

This sequence joins TRBV2 and TRBJ2-5, with D unclear. This CDR3 is 12 amino acids long. Trimming cost V 11 bases and J 0 bases, with 10 bases left between them. From germline, CDR1 is SNHLY and CDR2 FYNNEI. Written as DNA, the CDR3 is TGTGCCGGTAGACGGGACCAAGAGACCCAGTACTTC. It translates to CAGRRDQETQYF.

The chain joins TRBV7-9 to TRBJ1-2; possibly TRBD1 for D (5 bases). Trimming left V 4 bases short and J 5 bases short, with 20 bases between. Germline V gene data show CDR1 as SEHNR and CDR2 as FQNEAQ (reference sequence). CDR3 length equals 16 residues. For the CDR3, the DNA is TGTGCCAGCAGCTCTGGGGCAGGGCGAGCGGGGTATGGCTACACCTTC. It yields the protein CASSSGAGRAGYGYTF.

This clone was detected only once. The chain recombines TRBV30 with TRBJ2-1, with 9 bases matching TRBD2. After removal of 0 bases from V and 6 bases from J, the junction contained 3 bases not matched to a gene. Germline CDR1 is GTSNPN and CDR2 is SVGIG (reference sequence). The CDR3 sequence is 14 residues long. CDR3 in amino acids: CAWSVLAGTNEQFF. CDR3 DNA sequence: TGTGCCTGGAGTGTGCTAGCGGGAACCAATGAGCAGTTCTTC.

The J gene is TRBJ2-3, the V gene TRBV29-1; tentatively, D is TRBD1 (5 bases). In germline, CDR1 is SQVTM, CDR2 ANQGSEA. V dropped 3 bases and J dropped 0 bases, with 19 bases sitting between them. The CDR3 length is 17 residues. The CDR3 spells CSVDSPFFPGSTDTQYF. CDR3 DNA: TGCAGCGTTGATTCCCCCTTCTTTCCAGGGAGCACAGATACGCAGTATTTT.

This chain uses TRBV5-1 with TRBJ1-1; no clear D gene. The germline V gene encodes CDR1 SGHRS and CDR2 YFSETQ. This CDR3 spans 14 amino acids. Trimming took 3 bases from V and 6 from J, leaving 15 bases between them. CDR3: CASSSSLERAEAFF. CDR3 in DNA: TGCGCCAGCAGCTCTTCTCTGGAACGCGCTGAAGCTTTCTTT.

The chain carries TRBV7-9 and TRBJ1-3; no clear D gene. This CDR3 spans 14 amino acids. The germline V gene encodes CDR1 SEHNR and CDR2 FQNEAQ (reference sequence). V gave up 3 bases and J gave up 2 bases, with 8 bases separating them. In DNA, the CDR3 is TGTGCCAGCAGCTTCCCAGCTCCTGGAAACACCATATATTTT. Amino acids: CASSFPAPGNTIYF.

V gene TRBV19 combines with J gene TRBJ1-2, with D unresolved. Germline CDR1 and CDR2: LNHDA and SQIVND (reference sequence). The V gene lost 3 bases and the J gene lost 1 base, with 12 bases spanning the gap. The CDR3 contains 15 residues. CDR3 sequence reads: CASSMGGTNNYGYTF. CDR3 sequence (DNA): TGTGCCAGTAGTATGGGTGGCACCAATAACTATGGCTACACCTTC.

The chain has TRBV5-6 and TRBJ2-5; TRBD1 matches 8 bases. Germline V gene sequence: CDR1 SGHDT, CDR2 YYEEEE. The CDR3 has 13 amino acids. V was pared by 4 bases and J by 5 bases, with 4 bases of the junction left unmatched. CDR3 residues: CASSDRGRETQYF. CDR3 DNA: TGTGCCAGCAGCGACAGGGGTAGGGAGACCCAGTACTTC.

CDR3 coding DNA: TGTGCCAGCAGCCTGGGGGACACTGAAGCTTTCTTT. Encoded protein: CASSLGDTEAFF. V and J are TRBV21-1 and TRBJ1-1. TRBV21-1 is a listed pseudogene. This CDR3 comprises 12 residues.

The chain employs TRBV10-3 and TRBJ2-5; 7 bases agree with TRBD1. From germline, CDR1 is ENHRY and CDR2 SYGVKD. J was trimmed by 5 bases and V by 10 bases; bases with no gene match: 10. The CDR3 spans 13 residues. This chain's CDR3 is CATQTGYGETQYF. For the CDR3, the DNA is TGTGCCACGCAGACAGGGTATGGGGAGACCCAGTACTTC.

The rearrangement uses TRBV10-1 and TRBJ2-3; D possibly corresponds to TRBD2 (6 bases). The germline V and J ends were trimmed by 6 bases and 1 base, with 17 bases remaining between them. This CDR3 spans 16 amino acids. Looked up from germline, CDR1 is WNHNN and CDR2 is SYGVQD (reference sequence). In DNA form, the CDR3 reads TGCGCCAGCAGCTCCGCTCCGGGAGTCGGCACAGATACGCAGTATTTT. Its translation is CASSSAPGVGTDTQYF.

CDR3 residues: CASSLTGGIGEKLFF. The CDR3 DNA follows: TGTGCCAGCAGCTTGACAGGGGGCATTGGGGAAAAACTGTTTTTT. The chain joins TRBV6-5 to TRBJ1-4; 10 bases line up with TRBD1. CDR3 length equals 15 residues. V dropped 6 bases and J dropped 8; count of bases not matched to a gene: 9. Per the germline V gene, CDR1 is MNHEY and CDR2 is SVGAGI.

The rearrangement uses TRBV2 and TRBJ2-2, with 7 nucleotides matching TRBD1. Germline V gene data show CDR1 as SNHLY and CDR2 as FYNNEI. The CDR3 runs 14 residues. J gave up 0 bases and V 11 bases, and 6 bases lay outside the gene matches. CDR3 DNA sequence: TGTGCCGTGGTCGGGACAGCGAACACCGGGGAGCTGTTTTTT. The encoded protein is CAVVGTANTGELFF.

Only a few counts were recorded for this clone. The chain carries TRBV18 and TRBJ1-1; D is possibly TRBD1 (5 bases). Trimming shortened V by 8 bases and J by 2 bases, and 12 bases separated the two germline ends. Germline assignment: CDR1 KGHSH and CDR2 LQKENI. The CDR3 is 13 residues long. CDR3 sequence (DNA): TGTGCCAGCCCGAGACAGTTAAACACTGAAGCTTTCTTT. Its translation: CASPRQLNTEAFF.

The rearrangement links TRBV6-1 to TRBJ1-3; the D gene is possibly TRBD1 (5 bases). Trimming took 10 bases from V and 0 from J, leaving 13 bases between them. The CDR3 contains 14 residues. Germline V gives CDR1 MNHNS, CDR2 SASEGT. The CDR3 coding sequence is TGTGCCATCCTCCGGGACGGCTCTGGAAACACCATATATTTT. Amino acids: CAILRDGSGNTIYF.